A selection of T cell receptor beta chains follows, all from one sample in a study of blood T cell repertoires in COVID-19. Measured with immunoSEQ multiplex PCR; TCRdb has only the in-frame clones, and not every one. The sample gives approximately 180,000 clones, around 81% of which show up once; 9.5% to 15% is in the top ten. Material for sequencing was peripheral blood. Receptor source: an elderly woman with COVID-19, enrolled during active disease. CDR3s include the opening cysteine and the closing phenylalanine or tryptophan.

V gene,CDR3 protein
TRBV5-6,CASSSLLAGGYEQYF
TRBV18,CASSHPGSSGYNEQFF
TRBV11-1,CASTKTGVNTEAFF
TRBV4-1,CASSQGQGAVYGYTF
TRBV7-8,CASSLLSGGGTDTQYF
TRBV28,CASSRPPGQGVGYTF
TRBV2,CASSKTAGPSYNEQFF
TRBV27,CASRGYRGREETQYF
TRBV28,CASSLRGSTSYEQYF
TRBV19,CASSISPQGSTEAFF
TRBV18,CASSEDSNSNQPQHF
TRBV3-1/TRBV3-2,CASSQSGRGEEETQYF
TRBV6-5,CASSYSTAPLTDTQYF
TRBV19,CASSYRAFTEAFF